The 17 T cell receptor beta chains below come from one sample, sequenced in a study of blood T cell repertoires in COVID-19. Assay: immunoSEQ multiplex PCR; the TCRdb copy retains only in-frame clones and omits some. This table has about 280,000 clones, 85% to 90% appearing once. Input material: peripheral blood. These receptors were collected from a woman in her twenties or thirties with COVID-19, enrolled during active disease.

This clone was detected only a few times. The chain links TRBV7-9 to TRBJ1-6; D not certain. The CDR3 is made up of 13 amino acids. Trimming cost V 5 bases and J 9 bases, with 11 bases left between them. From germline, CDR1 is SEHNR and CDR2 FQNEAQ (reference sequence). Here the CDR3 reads CASSHSGISPLHF. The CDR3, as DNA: TGTGCCAGCAGCCACAGCGGCATTTCACCCCTCCACTTT.

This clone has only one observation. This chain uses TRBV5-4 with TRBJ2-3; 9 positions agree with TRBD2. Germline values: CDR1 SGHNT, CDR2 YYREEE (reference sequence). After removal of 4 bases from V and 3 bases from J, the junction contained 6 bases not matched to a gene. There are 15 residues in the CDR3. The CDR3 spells CASSPGLASTDTQYF. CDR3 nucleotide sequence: TGTGCCAGCAGCCCGGGACTAGCTTCGACAGATACGCAGTATTTT.

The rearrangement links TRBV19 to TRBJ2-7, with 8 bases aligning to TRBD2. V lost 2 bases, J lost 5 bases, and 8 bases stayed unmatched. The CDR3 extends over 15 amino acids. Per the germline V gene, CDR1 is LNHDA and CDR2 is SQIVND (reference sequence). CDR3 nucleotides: TGTGCCAGTAGTATAACGGGGGGGCCGCTGAACGAGCAGTACTTC. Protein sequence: CASSITGGPLNEQYF.

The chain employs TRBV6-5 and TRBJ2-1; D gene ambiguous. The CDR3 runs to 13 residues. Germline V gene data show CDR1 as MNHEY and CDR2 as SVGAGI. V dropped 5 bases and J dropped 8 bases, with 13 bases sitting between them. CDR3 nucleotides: TGTGCCAGCAGTACGAGGCTCATCTATGAGCAGTTCTTC. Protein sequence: CASSTRLIYEQFF.

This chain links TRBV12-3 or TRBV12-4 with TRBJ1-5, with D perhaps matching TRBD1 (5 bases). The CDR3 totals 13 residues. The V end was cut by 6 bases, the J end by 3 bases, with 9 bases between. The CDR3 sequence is CASRTETNQPQHF. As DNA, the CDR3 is TGTGCCAGCAGGACAGAGACCAATCAGCCCCAGCATTTT.

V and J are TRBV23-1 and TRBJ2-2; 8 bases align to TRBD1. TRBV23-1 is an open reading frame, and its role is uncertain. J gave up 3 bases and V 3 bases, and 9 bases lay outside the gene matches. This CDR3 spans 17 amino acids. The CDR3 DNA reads TGCGCCAGCAGTCACTACCGGACAGGGTCCGACACCGGGGAGCTGTTTTTT. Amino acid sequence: CASSHYRTGSDTGELFF.

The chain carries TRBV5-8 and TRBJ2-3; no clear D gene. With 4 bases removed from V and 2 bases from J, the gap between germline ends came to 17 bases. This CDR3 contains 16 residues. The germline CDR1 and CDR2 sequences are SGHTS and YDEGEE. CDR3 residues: CASSPDTGAYTDTQYF. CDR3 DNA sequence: TGTGCCAGCAGCCCTGACACCGGCGCATACACAGATACGCAGTATTTT.

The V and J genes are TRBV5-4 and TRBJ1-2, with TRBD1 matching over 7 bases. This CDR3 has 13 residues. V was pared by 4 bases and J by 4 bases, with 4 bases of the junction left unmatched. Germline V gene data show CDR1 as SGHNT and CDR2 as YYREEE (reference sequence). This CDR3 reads CASSGDSAYGYTF. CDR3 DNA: TGTGCCAGCAGCGGGGACAGCGCCTATGGCTACACCTTC.

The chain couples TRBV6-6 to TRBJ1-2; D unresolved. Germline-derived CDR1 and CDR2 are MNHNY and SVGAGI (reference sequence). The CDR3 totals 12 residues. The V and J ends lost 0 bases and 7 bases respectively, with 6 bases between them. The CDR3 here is CASSYSETGYTF. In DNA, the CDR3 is TGTGCCAGCAGTTACTCGGAGACTGGCTACACCTTC.

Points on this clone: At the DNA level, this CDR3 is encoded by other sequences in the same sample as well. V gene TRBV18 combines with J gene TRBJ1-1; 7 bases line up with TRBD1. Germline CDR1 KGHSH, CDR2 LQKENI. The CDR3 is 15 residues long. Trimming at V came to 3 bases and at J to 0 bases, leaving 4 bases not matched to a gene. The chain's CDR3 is CASSPLQGLNTEAFF. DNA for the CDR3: TGTGCCAGCTCACCGCTACAGGGGTTGAACACTGAAGCTTTCTTT.

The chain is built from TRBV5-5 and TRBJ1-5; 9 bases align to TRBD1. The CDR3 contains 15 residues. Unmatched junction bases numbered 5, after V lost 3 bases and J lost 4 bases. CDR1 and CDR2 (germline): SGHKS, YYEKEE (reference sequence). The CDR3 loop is CASSWVGQGNQPQHF. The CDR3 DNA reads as TGTGCCAGCAGCTGGGTCGGACAGGGGAATCAGCCCCAGCATTTT.

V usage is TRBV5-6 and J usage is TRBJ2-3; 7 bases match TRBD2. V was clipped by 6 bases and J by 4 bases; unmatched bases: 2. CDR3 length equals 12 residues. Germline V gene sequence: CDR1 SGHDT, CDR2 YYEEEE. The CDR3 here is CASNAGADTQYF. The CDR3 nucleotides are TGTGCCAGCAACGCGGGAGCAGATACGCAGTATTTT.

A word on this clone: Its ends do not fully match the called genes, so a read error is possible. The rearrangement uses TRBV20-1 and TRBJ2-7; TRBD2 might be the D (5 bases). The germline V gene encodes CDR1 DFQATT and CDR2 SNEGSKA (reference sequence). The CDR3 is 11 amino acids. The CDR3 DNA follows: TGCAGTGCTAGGAGGACTCGAACACAAAACTTC. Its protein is CSARRTRTQNF.

The CDR3 region has the DNA TGCAGCGTTGAAGATGACAAGGTGCGCGAGCAGTACTTC. This encodes CSVEDDKVREQYF. The genes are TRBV29-1 and TRBJ2-7; no clear D. V shed 0 bases and J shed 6 bases, with 12 bases lying between them. Germline V gene lookup returns CDR1 SQVTM and CDR2 ANQGSEA. The CDR3 covers 13 residues.

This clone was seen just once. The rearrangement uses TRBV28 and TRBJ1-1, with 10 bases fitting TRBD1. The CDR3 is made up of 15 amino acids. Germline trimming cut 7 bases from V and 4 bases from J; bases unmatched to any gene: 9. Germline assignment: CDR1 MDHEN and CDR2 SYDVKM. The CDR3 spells CASTYWDRGVTEAFF. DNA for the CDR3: TGTGCCAGCACCTATTGGGACAGGGGAGTCACTGAAGCTTTCTTT.

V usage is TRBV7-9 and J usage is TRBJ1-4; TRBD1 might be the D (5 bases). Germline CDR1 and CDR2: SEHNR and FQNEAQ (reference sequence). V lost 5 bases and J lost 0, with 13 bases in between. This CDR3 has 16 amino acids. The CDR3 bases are TGTGCCAGCAGCCGCCGGGGGGAGCCAACTAATGAAAAACTGTTTTTT. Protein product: CASSRRGEPTNEKLFF.

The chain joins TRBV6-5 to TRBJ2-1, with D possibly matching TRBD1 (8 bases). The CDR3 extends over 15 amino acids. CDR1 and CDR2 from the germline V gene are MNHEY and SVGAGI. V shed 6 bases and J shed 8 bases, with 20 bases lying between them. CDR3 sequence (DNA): TGTGCCAGCAGAAGCGGGGCAGGGGGCCCGGATGAGCAGTTCTTC. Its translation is CASRSGAGGPDEQFF.